The sequence of this TCR beta chain was determined in a study of CD8 T cells in Susac syndrome. At the level of the study: Patients with Susac syndrome were, at the time of blood collection, therapy-naive, maintained on corticosteroids, or maintained on intravenous immunoglobulin alone.

The RNA input was roughly 0.45 to 1 ug, and it was reverse transcribed with random hexamers. The CDR3 of TCR beta was amplified by immunoSEQ multiplex PCR across 54 Vbeta and 13 Jbeta. MiXCR, applied by TCRdb to the immunoSEQ multiplex PCR reads, yields one record per CDR3 protein. The sample comprises 150,000 to 200,000 distinct CDR3 sequences, 85% to 95% of which are singletons, and 0.12% rests with the top ten. High-throughput TCR beta sequencing covered peripheral CD8+ and CD4+ T cells. Germline V CDR1 and CDR2: LGHDT, YNNKEL (reference sequence). The V end lost 5 bases, the J end lost 5 bases, and 21 bases lay between the germline ends. The CDR3 is 16 amino acids.

The sequence derives from a human donor with Susac syndrome. Sequencing was done on a sample of CD4+ T cells from PBMCs. The chain combines TRBV3-1 with TRBJ1-1, with D perhaps matching TRBD1 (5 bases). CDR3 in DNA: TGTGCCAGCAGCTCCCGCACGGGGCGGCACGCGACTGAAGCTTTCTTT. Encoded protein: CASSSRTGRHATEAFF.